Listed below are T cell receptor beta chains from one sample, sequenced in a study of shared clonotypes between healthy human individuals. The repertoire was sequenced with immunoSEQ multiplex PCR; TCRdb's copy has only in-frame clones and lacks some. The data show over 2 million clones, 80% to 95% seen once. The sequencing sample was made of naive CD4+ T cells from PBMCs. The receptors were gathered from a young man in good health. Some clones in this sample may be carry-over from other donors' samples. Both conserved end residues are part of each CDR3. The D gene is left open where the match is weak. Clone size is stated in some rows and not others, as once, few, many or a class when expanded.

v_gene	abundance	d_gene	j_gene	CDR3nt	CDR3aa
TRBV28	NA	TRBD1	TRBJ1-2	TGTGCCAGCAGTCACGGACAGGACTATGGCTACACCTTC	CASSHGQDYGYTF
TRBV27	once	NA	TRBJ1-5	TGTGCCAGCAGTTCCTTACAGCCGGGAGGTCAGCCCCAGCATTTT	CASSSLQPGGQPQHF
TRBV2	few	NA	TRBJ2-1	TGTGCCAGCAGGATCTACAATGAGCAGTTCTTC	CASRIYNEQFF
TRBV5-1	NA	TRBD1	TRBJ2-3	TGCGCCAGCAGCTTGGGGACAGGGCGGGCAGATACGCAGTATTTT	CASSLGTGRADTQYF
TRBV7-9	NA	NA	TRBJ1-5	TGTGCCAGCAGTTCCCAGGGTAGTGGCAATCAGCCCCAGCATTTT	CASSSQGSGNQPQHF
TRBV7-3	NA	TRBD2	TRBJ2-7	TGTGCCAGCAGCCCAGGGGCGGGAGGATACGAGCAGTACTTC	CASSPGAGGYEQYF
TRBV7-8	NA	TRBD2	TRBJ2-5	TGTGCCAGCAGCTCGCTTACGACTAGCGGGAGGGGAGAGACCCAGTACTTC	CASSSLTTSGRGETQYF
TRBV4-1	NA	NA	TRBJ1-5	TGCGCCAGCAGCCTCCTAGCGGGGGGCAATCAGCCCCAGCATTTT	CASSLLAGGNQPQHF
TRBV25-1	NA	NA	TRBJ2-2	TGTGCCAGCAGCCCCGCAGGGGCCGCGAACACCGGGGAGCTGTTTTTT	CASSPAGAANTGELFF
TRBV18	NA	NA	TRBJ2-6	TGTGCCAGCTCACCTCCCTTTGGGGGGCCTGGGGCCAACGTCCTGACTTTC	CASSPPFGGPGANVLTF
TRBV5-1	NA	TRBD1	TRBJ1-1	TGCGCCAGCAGCTTGGTGGGACAGGGGGCCGTTGAAGCTTTCTTT	CASSLVGQGAVEAFF
TRBV28	once	NA	TRBJ1-1	TGTGCCAGCATACGCCTGTCCAGTGAAGCTTTCTTT	CASIRLSSEAFF
TRBV6-5	once	NA	TRBJ2-5	TGTGCCAGCAGTTACGCCGATCAGGGGACCCAGTACTTC	CASSYADQGTQYF
TRBV30	NA	NA	TRBJ2-7	TGTGCCTGGAGTGTGGGCACAGGGTACGAGCAGTACTTC	CAWSVGTGYEQYF
TRBV6-5	NA	NA	TRBJ2-7	TGTGCCAGCAGTTACTCGTGGCAGGGAACCGAGCAGTACTTC	CASSYSWQGTEQYF
TRBV6-5	NA	NA	TRBJ1-1	TGTGCCAGCAGTTACTCGAAGTTAACTGAAGCTTTCTTT	CASSYSKLTEAFF
TRBV5-6	NA	NA	TRBJ2-1	TGTGCCAGCAGCTTGGTGGGGTATGAGCAGTTCTTC	CASSLVGYEQFF
TRBV5-1	NA	NA	TRBJ1-1	TGCGCCAGCAGCCCTATTCAGGGGAGCACTGAAGCTTTCTTT	CASSPIQGSTEAFF
TRBV11-3	NA	NA	TRBJ2-4	TGTGCCAGCAGCCCAACCCGGGCCCCAGGCAAAAACATTCAGTACTTC	CASSPTRAPGKNIQYF
TRBV7-9	NA	NA	TRBJ2-1	TGTGCCAGCAGCTATACAGGGTCTGCTGAGCAGTTCTTC	CASSYTGSAEQFF
TRBV7-8	NA	NA	TRBJ1-3	TGTGCCAGCAGCTTTTCCCCGGGGCCTGGAAACACCATATATTTT	CASSFSPGPGNTIYF
TRBV7-2	NA	NA	TRBJ1-6	TGTGCCAGCACTCTCAGGGGTATCTGGTCACCCCTCCACTTT	CASTLRGIWSPLHF
TRBV7-9	NA	NA	TRBJ2-3	TGTGCCAGCAGCTTAGGGTATGGGCAGGGATCTCTGTATGATACGCAGTATTTT	CASSLGYGQGSLYDTQYF
TRBV5-1	NA	NA	TRBJ1-2	TGCGCCAGCAGCTTGGCCAGGGGAGGTAACTATGGCTACACCTTC	CASSLARGGNYGYTF
TRBV11-2	once	NA	TRBJ2-1	TGTGCCAGCAGCTCATCAGGGGCGGCGGGAGCATACCTTGAGCAGTTCTTC	CASSSSGAAGAYLEQFF
TRBV11-2	NA	TRBD2	TRBJ2-3	TGTGCCAGCAGCTTCCTTGCGGGGGGCACAGATACGCAGTATTTT	CASSFLAGGTDTQYF
TRBV2	NA	TRBD2	TRBJ2-5	TGTGCCAGTAGGGAGGGCGGAGAGCAGTACTTC	CASREGGEQYF
TRBV6-1	NA	NA	TRBJ1-5	TGTGCCAGCAAGATGGACAGCTTTAGCAATCAGCCCCAGCATTTT	CASKMDSFSNQPQHF
TRBV9	NA	NA	TRBJ2-3	TGTGCCAGCAGCGTTTTAGGACAGTCAGATACGCAGTATTTT	CASSVLGQSDTQYF
TRBV19	NA	NA	TRBJ1-2	TGTGCCAGTAGTCGGTCCGACGCGGGTGGCTACACCTTC	CASSRSDAGGYTF
TRBV10-3	NA	NA	TRBJ2-1	TGTGCCATCAGTGTCCAAGCGTTCCGCTTGACCAATGAGCAGTTCTTC	CAISVQAFRLTNEQFF
TRBV11-1	NA	NA	TRBJ2-5	TGTGCCAGCAGCTTAGATCTAGCTGTGGCCGAGACCCAGTACTTC	CASSLDLAVAETQYF
TRBV11-3	NA	TRBD1	TRBJ2-7	TGTGCCAGCAGCTTCGACCGGGACAGGGATGGTTTGAGGCGCTACGAGCAGTACTTC	CASSFDRDRDGLRRYEQYF
TRBV7-9	NA	TRBD2	TRBJ2-1	TGTGCCAGCAGCTTAGGGTTAGCGACTAGCGGGAGGAATGAGCAGTTCTTC	CASSLGLATSGRNEQFF
TRBV5-1	NA	TRBD2	TRBJ2-7	TGCGCCAGCAGCTTGTTGGCTAGCGGAACCTACGAGCAGTACTTC	CASSLLASGTYEQYF
TRBV5-1	NA	NA	TRBJ1-4	TGCGCCAGCTCAACAGGGAATTGGGGAAAACTGTTTTTT	CASSTGNWGKLFF
TRBV7-2	NA	TRBD1	TRBJ2-3	TGTGCCAGCAGCTTAACGGGCAGGGGGACAGATACGCAGTATTTT	CASSLTGRGTDTQYF
TRBV28	once	NA	TRBJ1-1	TGTGCCAGCAGTTTATGGGGCAGCCAGAACACTGAAGCTTTCTTT	CASSLWGSQNTEAFF
TRBV7-6	NA	NA	TRBJ1-1	TGTGCCAGCAGCTTACGACAAGCTGCCACTGAAGCTTTCTTT	CASSLRQAATEAFF
TRBV6-5	NA	TRBD1	TRBJ2-3	TGTGCCAGCAGCCCACAGGGGTACGGCACAGATACGCAGTATTTT	CASSPQGYGTDTQYF
TRBV5-6	NA	NA	TRBJ2-3	TGTGCCAGCAGCTTGGGCGTATCCACAGATACGCAGTATTTT	CASSLGVSTDTQYF
TRBV2	NA	NA	TRBJ2-7	TGTGCCAGCAGTGATCGGGGGAGCTCCTACGAGCAGTACTTC	CASSDRGSSYEQYF
TRBV18	NA	NA	TRBJ1-2	TGTGCCAGCTCACCCCCCTCAATTGGGATGGACTATGGCTACACCTTC	CASSPPSIGMDYGYTF
TRBV5-1	NA	NA	TRBJ1-1	TGCGCCAGCAGCGACACGGGGGGAAATATGAACACTGAAGCTTTCTTT	CASSDTGGNMNTEAFF
TRBV18	NA	NA	TRBJ2-7	TGTGCCAGCTCACCAGGTATCAAAGGCGAGCAGTACTTC	CASSPGIKGEQYF
TRBV7-9	NA	NA	TRBJ2-3	TGTGCCAGTGTGGACCGGGTGTTTGATACGCAGTATTTT	CASVDRVFDTQYF
TRBV29-1	NA	TRBD1	TRBJ2-7	TGCAGCGGGCGTACAGGGGTTAACTCCTACGAGCAGTACTTC	CSGRTGVNSYEQYF